This T cell receptor beta chain is drawn from a study of T-cell memory formation after mild COVID-19. Overall study: TCR clusters were mostly confined to one donor each.

The CDR3 has 13 amino acids. The germline gives CDR1 SGHRS, CDR2 YFSETQ. The V and J ends lost 5 bases and 1 base respectively, with 9 bases between them. Constant-segment primers and 5'RACE yielded cDNA libraries for TCR alpha and TCR beta, each carrying sample barcodes and UMIs. TCRdb re-analysed the 5' RACE reads in MiXCR, keeping a single row per CDR3 protein. The sample shows some 350,000 distinct CDR3 sequences, 10% to 15% of them seen only once. This clonotype was seen more than once but under ten times. The antigen is not known. Study findings and constraints: The pre-infection memory compartment contained some responding clones, suggesting cross-reactive memory joined. Clones that contracted from day 15 to 85 were balanced CD4/CD8, while later expanders leaned CD4+.

This sequence was found in a man aged 18-30 years who had mild COVID-19 (a few samples of this study predate the infection). Cell type and time point are not known. V usage is TRBV5-1 and J usage is TRBJ1-1, with D unresolved. The sequencing sample was made of PBMCs or a T cell subset sorted from them (not recorded which). This CDR3 reads CASSVRENTEAFF. In DNA, the CDR3 is TGCGCCAGCAGTGTCCGAGAGAACACTGAAGCTTTCTTT.